The T cell receptor beta chain described here comes from a study of OX40 agonist ivuxolimab in advanced cancers. Study observations and caveats: Among the lowest peripheral clonal expansion occurred in 0.1-3.0 mg/kg partial responders.

The repertoire was sequenced with immunoSEQ multiplex PCR; TCRdb's copy has only in-frame clones and lacks some. The profile shows 35,000 to 45,000 clones, more than 75% of them singletons. Turning to this clone: Its antigen is currently unknown.

The clonotype originates from an adult with an advanced solid tumor such as melanoma, head and neck, liver or kidney cancer. This specimen was CD4+ or CD8+ T cells sorted from blood, taken in a trial of the OX40 agonist ivuxolimab.

The DNA for the CDR3 is TGTGCCAGCAGTTTAGTTCCCCAGGGGGCAATCTACGAGCAGTACTTC. It yields the protein CASSLVPQGAIYEQYF. V usage is TRBV28 and J usage is TRBJ2-7, with 8 nucleotides matching TRBD1. Looked up from germline, CDR1 is MDHEN and CDR2 is SYDVKM. With V trimmed by 2 bases and J by 3 bases, 9 bases remained unmatched. This CDR3 has 16 residues.